The clone carrying this TCR beta chain was observed a single time. This specimen belongs to a study of blood T cell repertoires in COVID-19. Study as a whole: The origin of the acute and convalescent COVID-19 samples was the United States, Italy and Spain. T cells, B-cell-depleted T cells, or PBMCs supplied cDNA or gDNA.

TCRdb's copy holds only in-frame clones and misses some; the assay was immunoSEQ multiplex PCR. The sample lists under 200,000 clones; roughly 86% were seen once. The germline gives CDR1 SGHNT, CDR2 YYREEE (reference sequence). Losses at the gene ends were 5 bases for V and 8 bases for J; bases not matched to a gene: 4. CDR3 length: 13 amino acids. Input material: peripheral blood. This clonotype was obtained from a man between 18 and 35 years old with acute or convalescent COVID-19. The rearrangement joins TRBV5-4 to TRBJ2-1; 10 bases match TRBD1. CDR3 residues: CASRPGTGDEQFF. As DNA, the CDR3 is TGTGCCAGCAGGCCCGGGACAGGGGATGAGCAGTTCTTC.